This T cell receptor beta chain comes out of a study of blood T cell repertoires in COVID-19 (dated by TCRdb to between 2020 and 2021). General notes on the study: The collaborator samples originated in the United States, Italy and Spain and spanned the acute and convalescent phases of COVID-19. The material from the prospective study consisted of cDNA or gDNA derived from T cells, B-cell-depleted T cells, or PBMCs. The dataset comprised deeply sampled blood TCRbeta repertoires from subjects exposed to, actively infected with, or recovered from COVID-19. The repertoires were released in a freely available public database meant as a resource for research on the immune response to SARS-CoV-2. The samples were drawn from two sources: the first 160 participants of the ongoing ImmuneRACE study, and approximately 1,300 subjects contributed by 6 global collaborators. Nearly every sample came with metadata listing a de-identified subject ID, COVID-19 status, age in years and sex. Where HLA class I and class II types were available, the types were taken from metadata supplied by the sample provider, not from assay-based typing.

Study-level results and caveats: The quantity of clinical and demographic metadata differed by source and by participant and was supplied without curation.

The immunoSEQ Assay, a bias-controlled multiplex PCR, was used to amplify TCRbeta CDR3 regions from genomic DNA. The original methods were these. Within the assay, amplification of reference gene primers was used to estimate how many nucleated cells each sample contained. To quantify the absolute abundance of each unique TCRbeta CDR3 rearrangement, sequence reads were collapsed and filtered. For each sample, productive Simpson clonality was calculated as the square root of Simpson's diversity index over productive rearrangements. Not all clones reach the TCRdb copy of this immuneACCESS table, which keeps in-frame sequences only. Checked studies attribute under half of the gap to unresolved V genes and leave the rest unexplained. That table gives V, J and clone size, and the DNA gave D and trimming. Here the sample has under 150,000 clones; over 75% occur a single time. Together, the top ten hold about 1.2% of the sample.

Participants in the prospective study were aged about 18 to 95 years, lived in 20 to 30 United States geographic areas, and enrolled through a virtual design. In the prospective study, participants were assigned to cohorts based on the clinical history participants reported in a screening survey and a study questionnaire. Mobile phlebotomists in the prospective study collected whole blood, serum and a nasopharyngeal or oropharyngeal swab from every participant. Participants in the prospective study had the option to provide additional blood draws and questionnaires over a 2-month period. Prospective study blood samples were shipped either frozen or at room temperature before DNA extraction. The V and J ends are trimmed by 0 bases and 8 bases, leaving 8 bases between them. The CDR3 covers 13 residues, taking in both the cysteine and the phenylalanine. CDR3 DNA is the only sequence kept; it has 39 bases, read in frame from the first base. In the germline V gene (reference sequence), CDR1 corresponds to SGHNT and CDR2 to YYREEE.

On this clone itself: Its antigen remains undetermined. No much larger clone exists at a distance of one base, and base qualities are not known.

Sequenced sample: PBMCs or T cells enriched from blood (not recorded which). This chain is built from TRBV5-4 and TRBJ2-2; a weak D assignment points to TRBD2 (5 bases agree). The clonotype was recovered from a woman aged 25 to 45 with acute COVID-19. CDR3 region: CASSLAWEGELFF. The nucleotide sequence is given as TGTGCCAGCAGCTTGGCCTGGGAGGGGGAGCTGTTTTTT.